The source of this T cell receptor (beta chain) is a study of blood T cell repertoires in COVID-19. Whole-study context: From the United States, Italy and Spain came samples of acute and convalescent COVID-19. From T cells, B-cell-depleted T cells, or PBMCs came the material, which was cDNA or gDNA.

In the source study's methods: Nucleated cell counts were estimated from reference gene primer amplification. Only in-frame clones appear in the TCRdb table, and some are missing; sequencing was by immunoSEQ multiplex PCR. V and J calls and clone size are as listed in that table; D and trimming were resolved from the DNA. The sample records 60,000 to 70,000 clones, 80% to 85% being singletons. The J segment lost 5 bases and the V segment lost 3 bases, leaving 7 bases of the junction unmatched. The CDR3 covers 15 residues. Germline V gene sequence: CDR1 PRHDT, CDR2 FYEKMQ (reference sequence). The sequence was collected from a human donor in a cohort sampled during active COVID-19. The chain couples TRBV13 to TRBJ1-1, with 9 bases aligning to TRBD1. Sequencing was done on a sample of peripheral blood. CDR3 bases: TGTGCCAGCAGCTTTCGGACAGGGGTCGGGACTGAAGCTTTCTTT. As protein: CASSFRTGVGTEAFF. Together with reference TRBV13 and TRBJ1-1, the CDR3 gives the full variable domain: AAGVIQSPRHLIKEKRETATLKCYPIPRHDTVYWYQQGPGQDPQFLISFYEKMQSDKGSIPDRFSAQQFSDYHSELNMSSLELGDSALYFCASSFRTGVGTEAFFGQGTRLTVV.